The 3 T cell receptor beta chains in this list originate from one sample, sequenced in a study of blood T cell repertoires in COVID-19. Here immunoSEQ multiplex PCR was the method, and the copy in TCRdb shows in-frame clones only, minus some. Of roughly 180,000 clones listed, 60% to 80% are singletons. The sample comprised peripheral blood. All receptors come from a man aged 60 to 69 with active or convalescent COVID-19.

This CDR3 reads CASSQTTDRYF. The CDR3 DNA sequence: TGTGCCAGCAGCCAAACTACCGACCGGTACTTC. The chain employs TRBV3-1 (or the pseudogene TRBV3-2) and TRBJ2-7; the D is unclear. Trimming pared 2 bases from V and 12 bases from J, leaving 11 bases between. CDR3 length equals 11 residues. Germline CDR1 LGHDT, CDR2 YNNKEL (reference sequence).

This clone came up a few times. V is TRBV6-4 and J is TRBJ2-7, with a tentative D call TRBD1 (6 bases). The CDR3 extends over 12 amino acids. Trimming pared 3 bases from V and 6 bases from J, leaving 9 bases between. The germline V gene has CDR1 MRHNA and CDR2 SNTAGT. The CDR3 DNA sequence: TGTGCCAGCAGTGATAAAGGGGGCGAGCAGTACTTC. This sequence encodes CASSDKGGEQYF.

V and J are TRBV5-4 and TRBJ2-3; 8 bases are shared with TRBD2. The CDR3 consists of 15 residues. CDR1 and CDR2 (germline): SGHNT, YYREEE (reference sequence). The V segment lost 4 bases and the J segment 3 bases; nucleotides outside the gene matches: 7. CDR3 nucleotides: TGTGCCAGCAGCGCCAGCGGGAGTTTTACAGATACGCAGTATTTT. Residues: CASSASGSFTDTQYF.